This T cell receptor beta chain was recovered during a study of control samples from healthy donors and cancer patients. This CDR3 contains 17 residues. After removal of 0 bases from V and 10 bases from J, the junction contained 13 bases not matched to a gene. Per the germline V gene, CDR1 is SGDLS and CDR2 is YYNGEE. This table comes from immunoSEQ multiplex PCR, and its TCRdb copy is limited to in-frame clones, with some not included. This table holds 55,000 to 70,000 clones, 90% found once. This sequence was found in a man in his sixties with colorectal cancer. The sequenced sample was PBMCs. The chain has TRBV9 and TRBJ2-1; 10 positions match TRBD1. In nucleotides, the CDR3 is TGTGCCAGCAGCGTAGCTACGGGGAGACAGGGGGCGTTCGAGCAGTTCTTC. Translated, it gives CASSVATGRQGAFEQFF.